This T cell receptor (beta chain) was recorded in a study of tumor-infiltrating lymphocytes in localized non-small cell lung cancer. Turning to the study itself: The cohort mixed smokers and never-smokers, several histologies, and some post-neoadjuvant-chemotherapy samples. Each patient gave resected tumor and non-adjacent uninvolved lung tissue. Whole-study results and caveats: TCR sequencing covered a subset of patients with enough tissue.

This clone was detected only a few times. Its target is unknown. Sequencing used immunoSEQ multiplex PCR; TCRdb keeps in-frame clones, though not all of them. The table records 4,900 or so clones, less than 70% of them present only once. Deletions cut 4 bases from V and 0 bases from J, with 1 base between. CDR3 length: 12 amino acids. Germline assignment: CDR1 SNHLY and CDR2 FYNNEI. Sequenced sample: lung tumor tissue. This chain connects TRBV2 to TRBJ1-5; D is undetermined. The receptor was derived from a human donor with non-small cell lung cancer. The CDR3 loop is CASSGSNQPQHF. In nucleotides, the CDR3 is TGTGCCAGCAGTGGTAGCAATCAGCCCCAGCATTTT.